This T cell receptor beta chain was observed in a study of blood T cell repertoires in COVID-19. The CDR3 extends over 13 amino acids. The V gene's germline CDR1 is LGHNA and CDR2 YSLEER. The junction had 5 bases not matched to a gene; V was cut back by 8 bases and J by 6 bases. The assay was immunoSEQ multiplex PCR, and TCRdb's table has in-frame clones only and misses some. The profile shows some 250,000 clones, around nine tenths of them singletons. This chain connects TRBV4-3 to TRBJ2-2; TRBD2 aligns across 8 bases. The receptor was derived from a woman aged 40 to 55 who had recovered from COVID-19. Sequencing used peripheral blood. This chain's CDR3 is CASGERESGELFF. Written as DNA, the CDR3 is TGCGCCAGCGGCGAGCGGGAGTCCGGGGAGCTGTTTTTT.